Below are 27 T cell receptor beta chains sequenced from a single sample in a study of T cell repertoires in cytomegalovirus infection. TCRdb fed the reads into MiXCR, producing one record per CDR3 protein. The sample includes some 450,000 distinct CDR3 sequences, about 33% of them seen just once. Sequencing input: PBMCs. These receptors originate from a human donor in good health (CMV status not recorded). Some clones in this sample may be carry-over from other donors' samples.

In this sample, this clonotype turned up a few times. V is TRBV10-3 and J is TRBJ1-3; 7 bases match TRBD1. CDR1 ENHRY and CDR2 SYGVKD come from the germline V gene. This CDR3 is built from 14 residues. J gave up 5 bases and V 1 base, and 2 bases lay outside the gene matches. The CDR3 coding sequence is TGTGCCATCAGTGAGTTACAGGGGAGAAACACCATATATTTT. This sequence encodes CAISELQGRNTIYF.

This clonotype was seen more than once but under ten times. J is TRBJ1-1 and V is TRBV28; no reliable D call. The CDR3 covers 13 residues. Germline V lookup: CDR1 MDHEN, CDR2 SYDVKM. V dropped 10 bases and J dropped 0 bases, with 12 bases sitting between them. CDR3 region: CATTDLVNTEAFF. Written as DNA, the CDR3 is TGTGCCACAACCGATCTTGTGAACACTGAAGCTTTCTTT.

This rearrangement joins TRBV6-5 to TRBJ2-7; D gene uncertain. CDR3 size: 16 residues. The germline V gene has CDR1 MNHEY and CDR2 SVGAGI. Trimming cost V 5 bases and J 2 bases, with 19 bases left between them. Here the CDR3 DNA reads TGTGCCAGCAGTCCAACCGACAACCGCGAAACCTACGAGCAGTACTTC. This sequence encodes CASSPTDNRETYEQYF.

The genes are TRBV6-8 and TRBJ1-1; TRBD1 matches at 12 bases. This CDR3 comprises 18 residues. V lost 5 bases and J lost 5; bases outside the gene matches: 15. Per germline, CDR1 MNHGY and CDR2 SAAAGT. CDR3 sequence reads: CASSSRDRGRLRRTEAFF. DNA for the CDR3: TGTGCCAGCAGTAGCCGGGACAGGGGGCGCCTCAGAAGGACTGAAGCTTTCTTT.

The rearrangement uses TRBV5-4 and TRBJ2-2, with TRBD1 matching 8 bases. V dropped 4 bases and J dropped 5; count of bases not matched to a gene: 7. The CDR3 is 15 amino acids. Germline-derived CDR1 and CDR2 are SGHNT and YYREEE (reference sequence). The CDR3 DNA reads as TGTGCCAGCAGCGCTGGACAGGGAAGGACCGGGGAGCTGTTTTTT. Translation: CASSAGQGRTGELFF.

This clonotype was detected only a few times. The chain carries TRBV10-2 and TRBJ1-1; D gene uncertain. CDR1 and CDR2 from the germline V gene are WSHSY and SAAADI. CDR3 size: 11 residues. Trimming pared 3 bases from V and 8 bases from J, leaving 7 bases between. CDR3 protein: CASSEPDEAFF. DNA for the CDR3: TGCGCCAGCAGTGAACCCGACGAAGCTTTCTTT.

This chain uses TRBV28 with TRBJ1-5; 9 positions agree with TRBD1. The junction had 10 bases not matched to a gene; V was cut back by 6 bases and J by 1 base. The CDR3 length is 17 residues. Germline V gene data show CDR1 as MDHEN and CDR2 as SYDVKM. The CDR3 nucleotides are TGTGCCAGCAGGGGGGGGACAGGGAATGGAAGCAATCAGCCCCAGCATTTT. Translation gives CASRGGTGNGSNQPQHF.

A word on this clonotype: This may stem from a read error, because a much larger clone lies one nucleotide away. The chain carries TRBV7-8 and TRBJ2-3, with D perhaps TRBD1 or TRBD2 (6 bases each). The CDR3 totals 17 residues. Germline V gene data show CDR1 as SGHVS and CDR2 as FQNEAQ. The CDR3 loop is CACSPRGNGGRGDTQYF. In DNA form, the CDR3 reads TGTGCCTGCAGCCCCCGGGGGAACGGGGGCCGAGGGGATACGCAGTATTTT.

The CDR3 DNA is TGTGCCAGCAGCGTAGACCCCTGGCAGGGCCAAATCTACGAGCAGTACTTC. Its protein product is CASSVDPWQGQIYEQYF. V gene TRBV9 combines with J gene TRBJ2-7, with D possibly matching TRBD1 (5 bases). V shed 0 bases and J shed 3 bases, with 19 bases lying between them. In germline, CDR1 is SGDLS, CDR2 YYNGEE. The CDR3 length is 17 residues.

This clonotype was counted many times. The J gene is TRBJ1-4, the V gene TRBV7-2; D not resolved. Trimming stripped 0 bases from V and 10 bases from J, with 12 bases between. This CDR3 is 14 amino acids long. In germline, CDR1 is SGHTA, CDR2 FQGNSA. The CDR3 DNA sequence: TGTGCCAGCAGCTTAGCGCTCGGGCCTCGAAAACTGTTTTTT. Its translation: CASSLALGPRKLFF.

This clonotype was counted between two and nine times. This rearrangement joins TRBV12-5 to TRBJ1-1; no clear D. V was pared by 3 bases and J by 5 bases, with 7 bases between. The CDR3 has 12 residues. Germline values: CDR1 LGHNT, CDR2 FRNRAP. The CDR3 protein is CASGFWGTEAFF. In DNA form, the CDR3 reads TGTGCTAGTGGTTTCTGGGGAACTGAAGCTTTCTTT.

This clonotype was observed at least ten times. V usage is TRBV20-1 and J usage is TRBJ1-6; 9 positions match TRBD1. With V trimmed by 3 bases and J by 2 bases, 5 bases remained unmatched. The V gene's germline CDR1 is DFQATT and CDR2 SNEGSKA (reference sequence). CDR3 length: 16 residues. The DNA for the CDR3 is TGCAGTGCTAGGGGACAGGGTAGTACCTATAATTCACCCCTCCACTTT. Its protein product is CSARGQGSTYNSPLHF.

This clonotype was seen ten or more times. The rearrangement links TRBV7-2 to TRBJ2-5, with 13 nucleotides matching TRBD2. Germline CDR1 and CDR2: SGHTA and FQGNSA. The CDR3 length is 15 residues. Unmatched junction bases numbered 3, after V lost 1 base and J lost 7 bases. The CDR3 DNA reads TGTGCCAGCAGCTTAGGACTAGCGGGGGGATCGACCCAGTACTTC. Translation: CASSLGLAGGSTQYF. Full variable domain (remainder filled in from reference TRBV7-2 and TRBJ2-5): GAGVSQSPSNKVTEKGKDVELRCDPISGHTALYWYRQSLGQGLEFLIYFQGNSAPDKSGLPSDRFSAERTGGSVSTLTIQRTQQEDSAVYLCASSLGLAGGSTQYFGPGTRLLVL.

This clonotype was seen more than once but under ten times. The chain couples TRBV5-5 to TRBJ1-6; no reliable D call. CDR3 length: 15 amino acids. Trimming shortened V by 0 bases and J by 10 bases, and 14 bases separated the two germline ends. Germline lookup yields CDR1 SGHKS and CDR2 YYEKEE (reference sequence). CDR3 residues: CASSLVWGEESPLHF. CDR3 nucleotides: TGTGCCAGCAGCTTGGTGTGGGGAGAGGAATCACCCCTCCACTTT.

CDR3 region: CSALKPGGAPPEQYF. The CDR3 DNA sequence: TGCAGTGCCCTTAAACCGGGGGGCGCTCCCCCCGAGCAGTACTTC. The gene calls are TRBV20-1 and TRBJ2-7, with a tentative D call TRBD2 (7 bases). CDR3 length: 15 residues. V was trimmed by 6 bases and J by 6 bases, leaving 24 bases between them. The germline V gene encodes CDR1 DFQATT and CDR2 SNEGSKA (reference sequence).

V gene TRBV19 combines with J gene TRBJ1-1; TRBD1 agrees at 9 bases. The CDR3 runs 19 residues. The J segment lost 2 bases and the V segment lost 0 bases, leaving 13 bases of the junction unmatched. Per germline, CDR1 LNHDA and CDR2 SQIVND (reference sequence). CDR3 residues: CASSIERGYRGRGNTEAFF. The CDR3 nucleotides are TGTGCCAGTAGTATAGAGAGGGGCTACAGGGGGCGCGGAAACACTGAAGCTTTCTTT.

This clonotype has more than one count but fewer than ten. This chain joins TRBV24-1 and TRBJ2-5; possibly TRBD1 or TRBD2 for D (5 bases each). The V end was cut by 3 bases, the J end by 2 bases, with 12 bases between. The CDR3 consists of 15 residues. The germline CDR1 and CDR2 sequences are KGHDR and SFDVKD. The CDR3 spells CATSDGHGIQETQYF. In DNA form, the CDR3 reads TGTGCCACCAGTGATGGACACGGGATTCAAGAGACCCAGTACTTC.

The chain uses TRBV15 and TRBJ1-4; D ambiguous. V lost 7 bases and J lost 0, with 6 bases in between. Per the germline V gene, CDR1 is LNHNV and CDR2 is YYDKDF (reference sequence). This CDR3 comprises 13 residues. The CDR3 DNA is TGTGCCACCACGGCAGCAACTAATGAAAAACTGTTTTTT. Translated: CATTAATNEKLFF.

The chain links TRBV2 to TRBJ2-4; 9 bases map to TRBD1. The germline V gene has CDR1 SNHLY and CDR2 FYNNEI. CDR3 size: 17 residues. Trimming at V came to 2 bases and at J to 0 bases, leaving 5 bases not matched to a gene. CDR3 residues: CASSERQGGLAKNIQYF. CDR3 nucleotides: TGTGCCAGCAGTGAAAGACAGGGGGGTCTAGCCAAAAACATTCAGTACTTC.

This clonotype showed up just a few times. The CDR3 coding sequence is TGTGCCAGCAGTTTACTAGCGGGGGGGCCGATGGGAGCCGGGGAGCTGTTTTTT. Its protein product is CASSLLAGGPMGAGELFF. The V and J genes are TRBV27 and TRBJ2-2; 12 bases fit TRBD2. J gave up 6 bases and V 2 bases, and 10 bases lay outside the gene matches. In germline, CDR1 is MNHEY, CDR2 SMNVEV (reference sequence). The CDR3 contains 18 residues.

The rearrangement links TRBV5-1 to TRBJ2-3; 13 bases match TRBD2. This CDR3 has 16 residues. Germline CDR1 SGHRS, CDR2 YFSETQ. V lost 4 bases to trimming and J lost 2 bases; unmatched junction nucleotides: 4. The CDR3 here is CASSHGTSGATDTQYF. DNA of the CDR3: TGCGCCAGCAGCCATGGGACTAGCGGGGCCACAGATACGCAGTATTTT.

This clonotype turned up a few times. This chain joins TRBV13 and TRBJ2-2; 12 nucleotides match TRBD2. The CDR3 is 16 amino acids. The V and J ends lost 6 bases and 1 base, in that order; junction bases with no gene match: 3. Germline V gene sequence: CDR1 PRHDT, CDR2 FYEKMQ (reference sequence). The CDR3 DNA reads as TGTGCCAGCAGTCGACTAGCGGGGGTGAACACCGGGGAGCTGTTTTTT. It codes for CASSRLAGVNTGELFF.

The gene calls are TRBV5-1 and TRBJ1-1; D not certain. This CDR3 has 15 residues. Germline lookup yields CDR1 SGHRS and CDR2 YFSETQ. V lost 0 bases and J 1 base, leaving 10 bases between the germline ends. In DNA, the CDR3 is TGCGCCAGCAGCTTGGAGCGGATTCCGAACACTGAAGCTTTCTTT. Its protein is CASSLERIPNTEAFF.

This clonotype was seen repeatedly, ten times or more. The chain couples TRBV7-3 to TRBJ2-1, with D possibly matching TRBD2 (6 bases). The CDR3 is 13 residues long. V lost 5 bases, J lost 10 bases, and 15 bases lay in between. The V gene's germline CDR1 is SGHTA and CDR2 FQGTGA. The CDR3 region is CASSPGGPEEQFF. The CDR3, as DNA: TGTGCCAGCAGCCCCGGGGGTCCCGAAGAGCAGTTCTTC.

This clonotype came up a few times. The rearrangement uses TRBV12-3 or TRBV12-4 and TRBJ1-5; TRBD1 is a possible D gene (5 bases). V was shortened by 1 base and J by 10 bases, with 11 bases between the two germline ends. This CDR3 comprises 13 residues. For the CDR3, the DNA is TGTGCCAGCAGTTTAGGGGTAACAGGCCCCCAGCATTTT. It codes for CASSLGVTGPQHF.

This chain links TRBV19 with TRBJ1-3; D gene unclear. Germline CDR1 and CDR2: LNHDA and SQIVND (reference sequence). Trimming stripped 5 bases from V and 3 bases from J, with 8 bases between. This CDR3 region has 13 residues. CDR3 bases: TGTGCCAGTAGTCCGACACTTGGAAACACCATATATTTT. Protein: CASSPTLGNTIYF. The whole variable domain, filled in from reference TRBV19 and TRBJ1-3, reads DGGITQSPKYLFRKEGQNVTLSCEQNLNHDAMYWYRQDPGQGLRLIYYSQIVNDFQKGDIAEGYSVSREKKESFPLTVTSAQKNPTAFYLCASSPTLGNTIYFGEGSWLTVV.

This clonotype appeared a few times. The chain links TRBV11-2 to TRBJ2-6; no clear D gene. Germline-derived CDR1 and CDR2 are SGHAT and FQNNGV. The CDR3 has 16 residues. The V end lost 4 bases, the J end lost 0 bases, and 10 bases lay between the germline ends. The DNA for the CDR3 is TGTGCCAGCAGCTCGGTGAGAAGCTCTGGGGCCAACGTCCTGACTTTC. Translated: CASSSVRSSGANVLTF.